This T cell receptor (beta chain) came from a study of T cell changes during pregnancy in multiple sclerosis. This clone came up once. Trimming cost V 6 bases and J 4 bases; bases outside gene matches: 2. Per the germline V gene, CDR1 is SNHLY and CDR2 is FYNNEI. CDR3 size: 13 residues. TCRdb's copy holds only in-frame clones and misses some; the assay was immunoSEQ multiplex PCR. This table has about 70,000 clones, more than 85% appearing once. This clonotype was obtained from a female donor with multiple sclerosis, enrolled in a pregnancy study. The source material was peripheral blood, sampled in the first trimester of pregnancy. The chain couples TRBV2 to TRBJ1-1, with 10 positions matching TRBD1. The CDR3: CASRGQGVTEAFF. CDR3 bases: TGTGCCAGCAGAGGACAGGGGGTCACTGAAGCTTTCTTT.